Presented here are 18 T cell receptor beta chains from one specimen sequenced in a study of shared clonotypes between healthy human individuals (dated by TCRdb to about 2020). Library preparation used the immunoSEQ multiplex PCR assay. TCRdb took this table from immuneACCESS and kept in-frame rearrangements with V and J called. Such tables lack part of the clones; where checked against another copy, unresolved V genes explain under half of the gap, and the rest is unexplained. This sample has about 730,000 clones in its table, and 55% to 80% of those were observed once. The ten largest clones take up approximately 1.8% of the sample. The specimen was memory CD4+ T cells sorted from blood. The label giving this sample's cell subset or site can be read as: CD45RA-negative fraction. Receptors were obtained from a young woman in good health.

This chain joins TRBV28 and TRBJ2-3, with D tentatively TRBD1 (6 bases). The CDR3 is made up of 17 amino acids. The V end was cut by 5 bases, the J end by 6 bases, with 24 bases between. Germline V gene data show CDR1 as MDHEN and CDR2 as SYDVKM. CDR3 loop: CASSPPPSYRRGDTQYF. In DNA, the CDR3 is TGTGCCAGCAGTCCTCCCCCCAGCTACCGAAGGGGGGATACGCAGTATTTT. Filled out from reference TRBV28 and TRBJ2-3, the complete variable domain reads DVKVTQSSRYLVKRTGEKVFLECVQDMDHENMFWYRQDPGLGLRLIYFSYDVKMKEKGDIPEGYSVSREKKERFSLILESASTNQTSMYLCASSPPPSYRRGDTQYFGPGTRLTVL.

A few counts support this clone. The identical CDR3 is also encoded by other nucleotide sequences in the sample. The CDR3 bases are TGCGCCAGCAGCTTGGACGGCGGGAGCTCCTACAATGAGCAGTTCTTC. It yields the protein CASSLDGGSSYNEQFF. This chain joins TRBV5-1 and TRBJ2-1, with TRBD2 identical over 7 bases. The CDR3 totals 16 residues. In germline, CDR1 is SGHRS, CDR2 YFSETQ. V was pared by 0 bases and J by 0 bases, with 3 bases of the junction left unmatched.

The chain employs TRBV30 and TRBJ2-1; D gene uncertain. The ends were cut back, 0 bases at V and 5 bases at J, with 11 bases in the middle. Per germline, CDR1 GTSNPN and CDR2 SVGIG (reference sequence). CDR3 length: 14 amino acids. The CDR3 spells CAWSVMGTNNEQFF. The CDR3, as DNA: TGTGCCTGGAGTGTAATGGGAACAAACAATGAGCAGTTCTTC.

The V and J genes are TRBV4-1 and TRBJ2-7; weak D call: TRBD2 (6 bases). The CDR3 consists of 14 residues. CDR1 is MGHRA and CDR2 is YSYEKL in the germline V gene. The V and J ends lost 1 base and 3 bases respectively, with 10 bases between them. The CDR3 region has the DNA TGCGCCAGCAGCCAAGCCGGGAGCGGCTACGAGCAGTACTTC. This translates into CASSQAGSGYEQYF.

V and J are TRBV7-3 and TRBJ1-1, with 8 bases matching TRBD1. CDR1 and CDR2 (germline): SGHTA, FQGTGA. With 4 bases clipped from V and 6 bases from J, the junction kept 4 bases outside the gene matches. The CDR3 totals 13 residues. The CDR3 loop is CASSSYRGSEAFF. The CDR3 DNA sequence: TGTGCCAGCAGCTCTTACAGGGGGTCTGAAGCTTTCTTT.

This clone was seen a handful of times. The J gene is TRBJ2-3, the V gene TRBV15, with 8 bases aligning to TRBD1. The CDR3 has 15 amino acids. Per germline, CDR1 LNHNV and CDR2 YYDKDF (reference sequence). V gave up 5 bases and J gave up 5 bases; unmatched junction bases: 9. The CDR3 DNA is TGTGCCACCAGCTCCGCTGTAACAGGGGGAGATACGCAGTATTTT. It yields the protein CATSSAVTGGDTQYF.

The genes are TRBV7-9 and TRBJ1-4; D gene ambiguous. The CDR3 runs 14 residues. Germline lookup yields CDR1 SEHNR and CDR2 FQNEAQ (reference sequence). Trimming cost V 2 bases and J 0 bases, with 4 bases left between them. The CDR3 DNA reads as TGTGCCAGCAGCTTACTGGCAACTAATGAAAAACTGTTTTTT. Protein: CASSLLATNEKLFF. The whole variable domain, filled in from reference TRBV7-9 and TRBJ1-4, reads DTGVSQNPRHKITKRGQNVTFRCDPISEHNRLYWYRQTLGQGPEFLTYFQNEAQLEKSRLLSDRFSAERPKGSFSTLEIQRTEQGDSAMYLCASSLLATNEKLFFGSGTQLSVL.

The chain recombines TRBV29-1 with TRBJ2-1, with D possibly matching TRBD1 (6 bases). V was clipped by 3 bases and J by 8 bases, with 17 bases between them. The CDR3 consists of 14 residues. Germline CDR1 and CDR2: SQVTM and ANQGSEA. The CDR3 spells CSVDGMGALDEQFF. For the CDR3, the DNA is TGCAGCGTTGACGGCATGGGGGCTTTAGATGAGCAGTTCTTC.

The chain is built from TRBV2 and TRBJ1-2; D is unresolved. CDR1 SNHLY and CDR2 FYNNEI come from the germline V gene. V gave up 6 bases and J gave up 2 bases, with 10 bases separating them. This CDR3 contains 13 residues. CDR3 protein: CASSRDLNYGYTF. The CDR3 DNA sequence: TGTGCCAGCAGCCGGGATCTGAACTATGGCTACACCTTC. Filled out from reference TRBV2 and TRBJ1-2, the complete variable domain reads EPEVTQTPSHQVTQMGQEVILRCVPISNHLYFYWYRQILGQKVEFLVSFYNNEISEKSEIFDDQFSVERPDGSNFTLKIRSTKLEDSAMYFCASSRDLNYGYTFGSGTRLTVV.

The sample holds many counts of this clone. This chain connects TRBV25-1 to TRBJ2-1, with no clear D. This CDR3 region has 13 residues. V was shortened by 4 bases and J by 7 bases, with 11 bases between the two germline ends. Germline V gene data show CDR1 as MGHDK and CDR2 as SYGVNS. The DNA of the CDR3 is TGTGCCAGCAGTGTCCCGCTAGGGAATGAGCAGTTCTTC. The encoded protein is CASSVPLGNEQFF.

This chain links TRBV6-1 with TRBJ1-2; tentative D call: TRBD1 (5 bases). The CDR3 sequence is 11 residues long. Trimming left V 8 bases short and J 4 bases short, with 8 bases between. Germline CDR1 is MNHNS and CDR2 is SASEGT. DNA for the CDR3: TGTGCCAGCGGGGGGAGCTATGGCTACACCTTC. Residues: CASGGSYGYTF.

The gene calls are TRBV30 and TRBJ1-2; possible D gene TRBD1, 5 bases. Germline V lookup: CDR1 GTSNPN, CDR2 SVGIG (reference sequence). Trimming removed 4 bases at V and 7 bases at J, with 10 bases between. The CDR3 has 11 residues. As DNA, the CDR3 is TGTGCCTGGATATGGGGGTTTGGCTACACCTTC. It encodes CAWIWGFGYTF.

Here the CDR3 reads CATSRDWESEQFF. Written as DNA, the CDR3 is TGTGCCACCAGCAGAGACTGGGAGAGTGAGCAGTTCTTC. V and J are TRBV15 and TRBJ2-1; TRBD2 is a possible D gene (5 bases). Trimming took off 0 bases at V and 9 bases at J, with 9 bases between the two ends. Germline lookup yields CDR1 LNHNV and CDR2 YYDKDF (reference sequence). This CDR3 comprises 13 residues.

This chain links TRBV2 with TRBJ2-4, with TRBD1 as a possible D gene (7 bases). Trimming took 8 bases from V and 6 from J, leaving 17 bases between them. CDR1 and CDR2 from the germline V gene are SNHLY and FYNNEI. CDR3 length: 14 amino acids. CDR3 sequence (DNA): TGTGCCAGCGGGCAGGGGGAGGTTGGAAACATTCAGTACTTC. The encoded protein is CASGQGEVGNIQYF.

This clone was seen just once. The chain recombines TRBV6-4 with TRBJ2-1; D is possibly TRBD1 (5 bases). V shed 4 bases and J shed 9 bases, with 13 bases lying between them. Germline CDR1 MRHNA, CDR2 SNTAGT. The CDR3 totals 13 residues. CDR3: CASSAYRSSEQFF. Here the CDR3 DNA reads TGTGCCAGCAGTGCCTACAGGTCCTCTGAGCAGTTCTTC.

The rearrangement links TRBV7-9 to TRBJ1-1; D call uncertain. The CDR3 contains 16 residues. Germline V gene data show CDR1 as SEHNR and CDR2 as FQNEAQ (reference sequence). V was clipped by 5 bases and J by 0 bases, with 16 bases between them. The CDR3 sequence: CASSPRRVVMNTEAFF. The CDR3 coding sequence is TGTGCCAGCAGCCCCCGGAGGGTAGTCATGAACACTGAAGCTTTCTTT.

The chain uses TRBV10-1 and TRBJ1-5; D is perhaps TRBD1 (6 bases). The V and J ends lost 5 bases and 3 bases respectively, with 17 bases between them. This CDR3 is 16 amino acids long. The germline V gene has CDR1 WNHNN and CDR2 SYGVQD (reference sequence). Here the CDR3 reads CASSSPGSGHNQPQHF. Written as DNA, the CDR3 is TGCGCCAGCAGTAGCCCAGGGTCGGGACACAATCAGCCCCAGCATTTT.

This clone has only one observation. The chain's CDR3 is CASSLAPGVTSEAFF. In nucleotides, the CDR3 is TGCGCCAGCAGCTTGGCTCCGGGGGTAACGTCTGAAGCTTTCTTT. This sequence joins TRBV5-1 and TRBJ1-1, with D possibly TRBD1 on 5 matching bases. This CDR3 is built from 15 residues. V gave up 0 bases and J gave up 6 bases, with 15 bases separating them. In germline, CDR1 is SGHRS, CDR2 YFSETQ.